This is a list of T cell receptor beta chains from one sample in a study of T-cell memory formation after mild COVID-19. From the 5' RACE reads, TCRdb called clonotypes with MiXCR, one entry per CDR3 protein. The sample carries hundreds of thousands of distinct CDR3 sequences, around 15% recorded once. Sequencing input: PBMCs or a T cell subset sorted from them (not recorded which). These receptors were obtained from a man aged 18 to 30 who had mild COVID-19 (a few samples of this study predate the infection). Cell type and time point are not known. Both conserved end residues are part of each CDR3. Each record gives: clone size, V gene, D gene, J gene, CDR3 length, CDR3 DNA, CDR3 protein. D genes are given only for firm matches. The size field is filled for only some rows; it gives once, few, many or a size class.

-	TRBV5-1	TRBD1	TRBJ1-2	15	TGCGCCAGCAGCTGGGGGGGACAGGAGGACTATGGCTACACCTTC	CASSWGGQEDYGYTF
-	TRBV10-3	-	TRBJ2-1	14	TGTGCCATCAGTGAGTTAAAAGCGGACAATGAGCAGTTCTTC	CAISELKADNEQFF
-	TRBV19	TRBD1	TRBJ1-2	14	TGTGCCAGTAGTATAGAGCCGGGACAGGGTGGCTACACCTTC	CASSIEPGQGGYTF
few	TRBV12-3/TRBV12-4	-	TRBJ2-7	14	TGTGCCAGCACCCCTGGGGACTCCTCCTACGAGCAGTACTTC	CASTPGDSSYEQYF
few	TRBV5-1	-	TRBJ2-2	16	TGCGCCAGCAGCTTGGTCGTCGGTTCGAACACCGGGGAGCTGTTTTTT	CASSLVVGSNTGELFF
many	TRBV7-2	-	TRBJ2-3	14	TGTGCCAGCAGGTCGACCTTTAGCACAGATACGCAGTATTTT	CASRSTFSTDTQYF
many	TRBV7-2	-	TRBJ1-1	14	TGTGCCAGCAGCTTTGGGACACCGGTCACTGAAGCTTTCTTT	CASSFGTPVTEAFF
-	TRBV7-2	TRBD1	TRBJ1-5	12	TGTGCCAGCAGCGGCAGGGGGCTACCCCAGCATTTT	CASSGRGLPQHF
many	TRBV28	-	TRBJ1-1	14	TGTGCCAGCAGTTTATCCCCGGGAGGCACTGAAGCTTTCTTT	CASSLSPGGTEAFF
-	TRBV9	-	TRBJ2-5	15	TGTGCCAGCAGCGTAGCAACGGGCGTGAGAGAGACCCAGTACTTC	CASSVATGVRETQYF
few	TRBV2	TRBD2	TRBJ2-3	15	TGTGCCAGCAGGGGGCGGGGACTAGCCACAGATACGCAGTATTTT	CASRGRGLATDTQYF
many	TRBV28	-	TRBJ2-3	16	TGTGCCAGCAGGAGCACTGGGGCAGGCCATGGTGATACGCAGTATTTT	CASRSTGAGHGDTQYF
few	TRBV7-6	-	TRBJ2-5	18	TGTGCCAGCGCTAAAAGGCCTCCCCTATATTCCTTTCAAGAGACCCAGTACTTC	CASAKRPPLYSFQETQYF
-	TRBV6-6	TRBD1	TRBJ1-3	14	TGTGCCAGCAGTCACCGACAGGGAGGAAACACCATATATTTT	CASSHRQGGNTIYF
-	TRBV3-1	-	TRBJ2-1	12	TGTGCCAGCAAGGGACTCCTGGGTGAGCAGTTCTTC	CASKGLLGEQFF
once	TRBV6-1	TRBD1	TRBJ1-2	17	TGTGCCAGCAGTTTCCGGACAGGGAGTGGAGCGAACTATGGCTACACCTTC	CASSFRTGSGANYGYTF
-	TRBV10-2	-	TRBJ2-4	13	TGCGCCAGCAGTGAACACTCGCTGAACATTCAGTACTTC	CASSEHSLNIQYF
few	TRBV20-1	-	TRBJ2-3	11	TGCAGTGCTAGACAGGGTCCTACGCAGTATTTT	CSARQGPTQYF
-	TRBV6-2/TRBV6-3	-	TRBJ1-1	14	TGTGCCAGCAGTAACAGGTGGGCGAACACTGAAGCTTTCTTT	CASSNRWANTEAFF
few	TRBV7-2	TRBD1	TRBJ2-6	15	TGTGCCAGCACCCCGGACAGGGTCGGGGCCAACGTCCTGACTTTC	CASTPDRVGANVLTF
many	TRBV5-1	-	TRBJ2-1	12	TGCGCCAGCAGCTTGAATCAGGGTGGGCAGTTCTTC	CASSLNQGGQFF
-	TRBV18	-	TRBJ2-5	14	TGTGCCAGCTCACGCCCGGGACTCGAAGAGACCCAGTACTTC	CASSRPGLEETQYF
-	TRBV29-1	-	TRBJ1-2	11	TGCAGCGTTGGGGGTGCGGGTGGCTACACCTTC	CSVGGAGGYTF
few	TRBV4-3	-	TRBJ1-1	18	TGCGCCAGCAGCCAAGATCTCGTAGCTTGGCAGGGGCACACTGAAGCTTTCTTT	CASSQDLVAWQGHTEAFF